The TCR beta chain under discussion was sequenced for a study of tissue T cells after allogeneic stem cell transplantation. This clone was seen a few times. What it binds is unknown. The gene names here belong to mouse. Study-level findings and limits: Shared clones across patients were few; motif clustering revealed tissue-specific shared signatures. Some tissue clones might be persisting host cells; their alloreactivity or antigen specificity was not determined. This small cohort was clinically heterogeneous, and sampling depth was a limitation.

Sequencing was performed with immunoSEQ multiplex PCR; in TCRdb, only in-frame clones are kept and a portion is missing. The table records 8,000 to 10,000 clones, roughly 38% of them present only once. As for time point: mouse harvest day 14 after allogeneic transplant. Each mouse received 10^7 T-cell-depleted marrow cells plus 10^6 splenic CD5+ T cells by tail vein. Tissues came from B6→BALB/c major-mismatch GVHD mice at day 7 or 14. Material: skin. The TCR was taken from a female BALB/c mouse given C57BL/6 T cells with graft-versus-host disease after an allogeneic hematopoietic cell transplant.

CDR3 sequence: CASSLPGGGEVFF. The CDR3 DNA, read in part, is TGTGCCAGCAGTCTGCCAGGGGGCGGAGAAGTCTTC. The chain employs TRBV26 and TRBJ1-1; 8 nucleotides align to TRBD1. The observed sequence ends 1 residue before the CDR3 terminus, with the missing tail filled in from the germline J gene. Germline trimming cut 2 bases from V and 7 bases from J; bases unmatched to any gene: 3. Germline-derived CDR1 and CDR2 are KGHPV and FQNQEV (reference sequence). The CDR3 length is 13 residues.